This T cell receptor (beta chain) was documented in a study of blood T cell repertoires in COVID-19. About the research overall: Sample material is recorded as cDNA or gDNA derived from T cells, B-cell-depleted T cells, or PBMCs.

Germline trimming cut 5 bases from V and 4 bases from J; bases unmatched to any gene: 6. Germline V CDR1 and CDR2: LNHDA, SQIVND (reference sequence). This CDR3 comprises 15 residues. Sequencing was performed with immunoSEQ multiplex PCR; in TCRdb, only in-frame clones are kept and a portion is missing. The table lists tens of thousands of clones, 84% of them singletons. The V call is TRBV19, the J call TRBJ2-2, with TRBD1 matching over 8 bases. The clonotype was recovered from a woman aged 60-75 years with acute or convalescent COVID-19. Sequencing was performed on peripheral blood. CDR3 DNA sequence: TGTGCCAGTAGTTCTTCAGGACAGGGCACCGGGGAGCTGTTTTTT. Translated: CASSSSGQGTGELFF.